This T cell receptor beta chain was retrieved from a study of human T cells and chemical hapten exposure. Documented time point: patch test 3, about 24 weeks after DPC sensitization. Documented treatment: therapeutic diphenylcyclopropenone sensitization with weekly scalp DPC. TCRdb re-derived calls from the RACE reads in MiXCR, one entry per CDR3 protein. The sample includes approximately 160,000 distinct CDR3 sequences, 25% to 35% of them seen just once. This clonotype was picked up a small number of times. The CDR3 is 17 residues long. Deletions cut 4 bases from V and 0 bases from J, with 13 bases between. The V gene's germline CDR1 is LGHDT and CDR2 YNNKEL (reference sequence).

Sequenced here: whole blood, sampled in connection with sensitization to the hapten diphenylcyclopropenone (DPC). The sequence was obtained from a young woman with alopecia areata. Some clones in this sample may be carry-over from other donors' samples. The chain employs TRBV3-1 and TRBJ2-6; D may correspond to TRBD1 or TRBD2 (6 bases each). CDR3 in DNA: TGTGCCAGCAGCCCCGGGACGGGGGCCTCTGGGGCCAACGTCCTGACTTTC. Protein product: CASSPGTGASGANVLTF. The full variable domain, with the rest looked up from reference TRBV3-1 and TRBJ2-6, is DTAVSQTPKYLVTQMGNDKSIKCEQNLGHDTMYWYKQDSKKFLKIMFSYNNKELIINETVPNRFSPKSPDKAHLNLHINSLELGDSAVYFCASSPGTGASGANVLTFGAGSRLTVL.